This T cell receptor (beta chain) was observed in a study of T cells expressing NK-cell markers. Study results and limitations: The dominant NKG2C+ clonotypes represented 1.0-7.0% of CD8+ T cells in five or six donors.

The authors made TCR beta cDNA libraries by 5'RACE template switching. This switching added a universal primer site and UMIs. TCRdb re-called the 5' RACE reads; every CDR3 protein appears as one record, without DNA. The ten top clones account for 3% to 4.5%, within a sample of 550,000 to 600,000 distinct CDR3 sequences. CDR3 size: 17 residues. On this clonotype itself: Its matching antigen is unknown.

This clonotype was obtained from a young man in good health. Sequencing was carried out using blood T cells: a sorted CD56 or NKG2C T cell subset, CD4+ or CD8+ T cells, or bulk PBMC T cells (not recorded which). J is TRBJ1-2 and V is TRBV12-3 or TRBV12-4; TCRdb reports TRBD1, a call that lacks DNA to check it against. CDR3 loop: CASSLPSRGLANYGYTF.